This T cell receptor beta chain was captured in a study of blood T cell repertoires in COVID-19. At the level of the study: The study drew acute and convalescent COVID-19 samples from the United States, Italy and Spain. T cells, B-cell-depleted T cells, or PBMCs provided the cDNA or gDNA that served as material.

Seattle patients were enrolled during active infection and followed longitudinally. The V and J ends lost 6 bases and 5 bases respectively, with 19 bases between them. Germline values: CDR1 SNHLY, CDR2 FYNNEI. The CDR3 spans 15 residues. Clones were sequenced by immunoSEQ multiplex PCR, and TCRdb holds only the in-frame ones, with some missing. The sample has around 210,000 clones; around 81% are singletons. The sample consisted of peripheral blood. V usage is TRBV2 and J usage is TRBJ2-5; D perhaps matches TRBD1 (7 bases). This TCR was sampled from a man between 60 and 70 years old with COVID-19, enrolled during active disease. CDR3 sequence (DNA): TGTGCCAGCAGCAATAACAGGGGAGGAGGGGAGACCCAGTACTTC. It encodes CASSNNRGGGETQYF.